This T cell receptor beta chain was retrieved from a study of tumor and adjacent non-tumor tissue in lung cancer. Study details: Patients were aged roughly 30 to 76, some 10 men and 4 to 6 women, stage I to III.

Ten or more counts support this clonotype. Its specificity is unknown. V gave up 6 bases and J gave up 1 base; unmatched junction bases: 6. Germline CDR1 and CDR2: DFQATT and SNEGSKA (reference sequence). The CDR3 totals 14 residues. TCRbeta libraries were built with three rounds of nested PCR, modified from ARM-PCR. MiXCR, run by TCRdb on the multiplex PCR reads, gives a single entry per CDR3 protein. The sample yields 35,000 to 50,000 distinct CDR3 sequences, 60% seen once. RNA was extracted from bulk tissue without any cell sorting. The normal lung tissue was taken more than 3 cm from the tumor edge. Between August and November 2014, newly diagnosed, chemotherapy-naive lung cancer patients underwent thoracic surgery in China. Whole-study results and caveats: Tumor repertoires had a smaller top 100 clone share than normal lung. Shorter survival was associated with higher TCR diversity in tumors.

This TCR was recovered from a man aged 45-65 years with non-small cell lung cancer. Sequencing used distant non-tumor lung tissue. The chain has TRBV20-1 and TRBJ2-3; 8 bases are a match to TRBD2. CDR3 DNA: TGCAGTGCCCCATCAGCGGGAGGCACAGATACGCAGTATTTT. This sequence encodes CSAPSAGGTDTQYF.